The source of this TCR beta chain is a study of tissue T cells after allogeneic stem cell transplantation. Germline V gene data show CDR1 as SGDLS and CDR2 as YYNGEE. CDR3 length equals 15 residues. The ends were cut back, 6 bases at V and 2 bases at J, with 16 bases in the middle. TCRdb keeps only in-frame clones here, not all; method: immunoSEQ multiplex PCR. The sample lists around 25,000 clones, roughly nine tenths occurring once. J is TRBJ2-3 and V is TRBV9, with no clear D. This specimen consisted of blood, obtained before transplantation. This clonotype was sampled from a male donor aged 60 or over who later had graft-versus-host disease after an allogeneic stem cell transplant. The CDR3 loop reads CASIPGLAFTDTQYF. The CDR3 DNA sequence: TGTGCCAGCATCCCGGGCTTGGCCTTCACAGATACGCAGTATTTT.